Listed below are T cell receptor beta chains from one sample, sequenced in a study of CD8 T cells in ankylosing spondylitis. TCRdb re-called the 5' RACE reads with MiXCR, one entry per CDR3 protein. Seen here are about 190,000 distinct CDR3 sequences, roughly 13% observed once, and the top ten hold 8% to 13%. The sequencing input was blood, either unsorted or a sorted T cell fraction (not recorded which). Receptors originate from a female donor with ankylosing spondylitis or in good health (not recorded which). CDR3s leave out the opening cysteine and the closing phenylalanine or tryptophan.

V	J	CDR3
TRBV3-1	TRBJ2-6	ASSQGPRGAGANVLT
TRBV6-2/TRBV6-3	TRBJ2-7	ASSYSSGNIYEQY
TRBV20-1	TRBJ2-1	SARRATEQF
TRBV5-1	TRBJ1-1	ASSQGGPNTEAF
TRBV20-1	TRBJ2-7	SAGVGGSGQY
TRBV4-2	TRBJ2-3	ASSQEGGGPSTDTQY
TRBV6-5	TRBJ2-3	ASSYGLHQLY
TRBV10-3	TRBJ2-7	AITGNDRGEQY
TRBV6-5	TRBJ2-5	ASSYTGLGGLEETQY
TRBV7-8	TRBJ2-1	ASSPARKTNEQF
TRBV6-2/TRBV6-3	TRBJ1-1	ASRGAGQSGIRNTEAF
TRBV7-6	TRBJ2-7	ASSLAVRSYEQY
TRBV11-3	TRBJ2-5	ASKGSEETQY
TRBV7-8	TRBJ2-7	ASSLGPPSSQQTYEQY
TRBV29-1	TRBJ1-1	RVHGGTEAF
TRBV20-1	TRBJ1-1	SASARGGVAEAF
TRBV7-3	TRBJ2-7	ASSLSHLGEQY
TRBV19	TRBJ1-1	ASSLMTGNTEAF
TRBV12-3/TRBV12-4	TRBJ2-7	ASSFSGHEQY
TRBV27	TRBJ2-1	ASSLFPGLAVKNEQF
TRBV20-1	TRBJ2-7	SVGTGGNEQY
TRBV2	TRBJ2-2	ASSPNRQGGAGELF
TRBV11-1	TRBJ2-1	ASSSPLAGGTNEQF
TRBV12-3/TRBV12-4	TRBJ1-1	ASSLGMGAGNTEAF
TRBV9	TRBJ1-2	ASSVVIGTESHNSYGYT
TRBV5-1	TRBJ2-5	ASSLGPGQQETQY
TRBV7-3	TRBJ2-2	ASSSGQPPGRELF
TRBV27	TRBJ2-7	ASSFRTLAHEQY
TRBV7-8	TRBJ2-5	ASSWGQGTSKTQY
TRBV11-1	TRBJ2-2	ASRLRWTSGTSGTGELF
TRBV7-2	TRBJ2-3	ASSPDVGTQY
TRBV4-3	TRBJ2-2	ASSPTLWTANTGELF
TRBV3-1	TRBJ1-2	ASRQQGINGYT
TRBV19	TRBJ1-5	ASSIRGRGNWSNQPQH
TRBV10-3	TRBJ2-1	AISVAGGVNEQF
TRBV19	TRBJ2-5	ASSIRGPRETQY
TRBV18	TRBJ2-1	ASSPTPGRYDYEQF
TRBV20-1	TRBJ1-2	SARDVQGHYGYT
TRBV7-8	TRBJ2-2	ASSALGPGELF
TRBV20-1	TRBJ1-2	SARGNTGEASYT
TRBV4-3	TRBJ2-1	ASSRETSGRAYNEQF
TRBV7-8	TRBJ2-7	ASSPDLAGASCEQY
TRBV24-1	TRBJ1-4	ATSDSQGEKLF
TRBV27	TRBJ1-5	ASSLSGPLNQPQH
TRBV5-6	TRBJ2-2	ASSLQGAGELF
TRBV28	TRBJ2-1	ASRVRRGQLNEQF
TRBV11-3	TRBJ2-1	ASSLGGGTGDEQF
TRBV7-2	TRBJ1-2	ASSLSVQGIGGYT
TRBV4-3	TRBJ2-5	ASSQERPGQLQETQY
TRBV4-2	TRBJ2-2	ASSQLGRGTGELF
TRBV20-1	TRBJ2-7	SARDGHGRLTGEQY
TRBV20-1	TRBJ2-3	SARVASGADTQY
TRBV7-2	TRBJ1-1	ASSLGGPGTVNTEAF
TRBV7-8	TRBJ2-1	ASSRIAGGAYNEQF
TRBV12-3/TRBV12-4	TRBJ1-4	ASSPGQSNEKLF
TRBV15	TRBJ2-7	ATSRARPAHEQY
TRBV4-3	TRBJ1-1	ASSQWTGANTEAF
TRBV7-2	TRBJ2-3	ASSPRTVNTQY
TRBV20-1	TRBJ2-7	SARTPSGTPYEQY
TRBV5-1	TRBJ1-1	ASSLEGGTEAF